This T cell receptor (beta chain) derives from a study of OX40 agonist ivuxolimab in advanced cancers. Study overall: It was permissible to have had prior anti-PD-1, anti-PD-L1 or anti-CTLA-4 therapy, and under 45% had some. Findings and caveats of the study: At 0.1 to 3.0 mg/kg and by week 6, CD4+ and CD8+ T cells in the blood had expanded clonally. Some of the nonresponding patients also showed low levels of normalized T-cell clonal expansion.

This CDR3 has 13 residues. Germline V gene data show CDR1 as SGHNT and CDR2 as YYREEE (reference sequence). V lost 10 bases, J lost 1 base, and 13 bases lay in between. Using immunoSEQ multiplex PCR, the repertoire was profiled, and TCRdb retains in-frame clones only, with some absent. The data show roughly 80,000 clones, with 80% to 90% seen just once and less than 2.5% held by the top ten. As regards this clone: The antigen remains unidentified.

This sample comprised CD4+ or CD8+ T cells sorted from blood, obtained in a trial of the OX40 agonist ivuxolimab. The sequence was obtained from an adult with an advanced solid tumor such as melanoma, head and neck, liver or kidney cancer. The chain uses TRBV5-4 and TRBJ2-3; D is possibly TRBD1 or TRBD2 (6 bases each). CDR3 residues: CAGRGAGTDTQYF. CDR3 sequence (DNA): TGTGCCGGTAGGGGGGCGGGCACAGATACGCAGTATTTT.